The 21 T cell receptor beta chains below all came from one sample that was sequenced in a study of shared clonotypes between healthy human individuals. CD8 cells classed as naive were CD45RO-negative and positively selected for CCR7, excluding terminally differentiated effector memory CD45RA+ cells. The method was immunoSEQ multiplex PCR; TCRdb's version includes in-frame clones alone and lacks a portion of them. The repertoire holds some 600,000 clones, with 95% to 97% as singletons. Sequencing was performed on naive CD8+ T cells sorted from blood. These TCRs come from a woman between 25 and 40 years old in good health.

The chain combines TRBV6-5 with TRBJ1-2; TRBD1 aligns across 10 bases. Trimming removed 7 bases from V and 8 bases from J; junction bases left unmatched: 7. This CDR3 region has 13 residues. CDR1 is MNHEY, CDR2 SVGAGI, per germline. The CDR3 DNA follows: TGTGCCAGCAAGCCGACAGGGGGCTTAGGCTACACCTTC. This encodes CASKPTGGLGYTF.

This sequence joins TRBV7-9 and TRBJ2-7, with D perhaps assigned TRBD1 or TRBD2 (5 bases each). This CDR3 is built from 14 residues. Germline CDR1 reads SEHNR; CDR2 reads FQNEAQ (reference sequence). V was cut by 1 base and J by 3 bases, with 10 bases left in between. CDR3: CASSLVGDVYEQYF. In DNA, the CDR3 is TGTGCCAGCAGCTTAGTGGGGGACGTCTACGAGCAGTACTTC.

The chain employs TRBV9 and TRBJ2-6; D could derive from TRBD1 or TRBD2 (5 bases each). CDR1 SGDLS and CDR2 YYNGEE come from the germline V gene. Trimming pared 2 bases from V and 1 base from J, leaving 7 bases between. CDR3 length: 15 residues. For the CDR3, the DNA is TGTGCCAGCAGCGTTTGGGGGTCTGGGGCCAACGTCCTGACTTTC. Protein product: CASSVWGSGANVLTF.

The gene calls are TRBV27 and TRBJ2-3, with 11 bases that match TRBD2. CDR1 and CDR2 from the germline V gene are MNHEY and SMNVEV (reference sequence). V was clipped by 3 bases and J by 3 bases; unmatched bases: 2. The CDR3 covers 15 residues. The CDR3 DNA is TGTGCCAGCAGTTTCGGACTAGCGGGTACAGATACGCAGTATTTT. Translation: CASSFGLAGTDTQYF.

The genes are TRBV7-8 and TRBJ2-7; no definite D call. The ends were cut back, 0 bases at V and 0 bases at J, with 6 bases in the middle. The CDR3 has 14 residues. Germline-derived CDR1 and CDR2 are SGHVS and FQNEAQ. The CDR3 spells CASSLAGYSYEQYF. The CDR3 nucleotides are TGTGCCAGCAGCTTAGCCGGTTACTCCTACGAGCAGTACTTC. The full variable domain, in which reference TRBV7-8 and TRBJ2-7 provide the parts outside the CDR3, is GAGVSQSPRYKVAKRGQDVALRCDPISGHVSLFWYQQALGQGPEFLTYFQNEAQLDKSGLPSDRFFAERPEGSVSTLKIQRTQQEDSAVYLCASSLAGYSYEQYFGPGTRLTVT.

The genes are TRBV9 and TRBJ1-1, with D possibly being TRBD1 (6 bases). This CDR3 spans 15 amino acids. V dropped 4 bases and J dropped 1 base, with 14 bases sitting between them. Germline lookup yields CDR1 SGDLS and CDR2 YYNGEE. The CDR3 protein is CASSLTGGTNTEAFF. The CDR3 bases are TGTGCCAGCAGCTTAACCGGGGGCACGAACACTGAAGCTTTCTTT.

The chain couples TRBV9 to TRBJ2-3; no reliable D call. Between the trimmed V and J ends, which lost 0 bases and 5 bases, there was a span of 4 bases. The germline V gene encodes CDR1 SGDLS and CDR2 YYNGEE. The CDR3 has 12 residues. CDR3 sequence reads: CASSVAVDTQYF. The CDR3 region has the DNA TGTGCCAGCAGCGTAGCGGTAGATACGCAGTATTTT.

The chain carries TRBV29-1 and TRBJ2-1, with 9 positions matching TRBD2. The CDR3 extends over 15 amino acids. J gave up 2 bases and V 6 bases, and 8 bases lay outside the gene matches. Per germline, CDR1 SQVTM and CDR2 ANQGSEA. CDR3 residues: CSVASGRSAYNEQFF. The CDR3 DNA follows: TGCAGCGTCGCGAGCGGGAGGTCCGCCTACAATGAGCAGTTCTTC.

J is TRBJ2-5 and V is TRBV19; D is ambiguous. Germline V gene sequence: CDR1 LNHDA, CDR2 SQIVND (reference sequence). Trimming removed 9 bases from V and 2 bases from J, with 7 bases in between. The CDR3 sequence is 11 residues long. CDR3 DNA sequence: TGTGCCAGCTCGAGACAAGAGACCCAGTACTTC. This encodes CASSRQETQYF.

The V gene is TRBV7-6, the J gene TRBJ2-5; D not certain. This CDR3 comprises 13 residues. Trimming shortened V by 1 base and J by 4 bases, and 7 bases separated the two germline ends. From germline, CDR1 is SGHVS and CDR2 FNYEAQ. The CDR3 region has the DNA TGTGCCAGCAGCTTAGTGTTCGCAGAGACCCAGTACTTC. Amino acid sequence: CASSLVFAETQYF.

The V gene is TRBV11-2, the J gene TRBJ1-1; TRBD1 might be the D (5 bases). This CDR3 region has 12 residues. CDR1 is SGHAT, CDR2 FQNNGV, per germline. The ends were cut back, 1 base at V and 11 bases at J, with 11 bases in the middle. CDR3 bases: TGTGCCAGCAGCTTAGGGCCAGGGTGGGCTTTCTTT. Translated, it gives CASSLGPGWAFF.

V usage is TRBV4-1 and J usage is TRBJ2-1; 9 positions agree with TRBD2. There are 17 residues in the CDR3. V was pared by 0 bases and J by 6 bases, with 9 bases of the junction left unmatched. CDR1 MGHRA and CDR2 YSYEKL come from the germline V gene. The CDR3 coding sequence is TGCGCCAGCAGCCAAGAACCCACGGGACTAGCACGCAATGAGCAGTTCTTC. Amino acids: CASSQEPTGLARNEQFF.

This rearrangement joins TRBV7-9 to TRBJ2-3; 7 bases are a match to TRBD1. This CDR3 region has 15 residues. V was pared by 5 bases and J by 4 bases, with 9 bases of the junction left unmatched. The germline CDR1 and CDR2 sequences are SEHNR and FQNEAQ (reference sequence). The CDR3 reads CASSTPGQVPDTQYF. CDR3 coding DNA: TGTGCCAGCAGCACCCCAGGACAGGTACCAGATACGCAGTATTTT.

The J gene is TRBJ2-7, the V gene TRBV5-1, with a weak D call TRBD2 (5 bases). The V end was cut by 0 bases, the J end by 0 bases, with 10 bases between. Per the germline V gene, CDR1 is SGHRS and CDR2 is YFSETQ. The CDR3 spans 15 residues. Written as DNA, the CDR3 is TGCGCCAGCAGCTTGGCCGAAGGGAGCTCCTACGAGCAGTACTTC. As protein: CASSLAEGSSYEQYF. The full variable domain, its missing parts supplied by reference TRBV5-1 and TRBJ2-7, is KAGVTQTPRYLIKTRGQQVTLSCSPISGHRSVSWYQQTPGQGLQFLFEYFSETQRNKGNFPGRFSGRQFSNSRSEMNVSTLELGDSALYLCASSLAEGSSYEQYFGPGTRLTVT.

V and J are TRBV29-1 and TRBJ1-2, with TRBD1 matching over 7 bases. This CDR3 is 11 amino acids long. The V segment lost 6 bases and the J segment 8 bases; nucleotides outside the gene matches: 6. CDR1 SQVTM and CDR2 ANQGSEA come from the germline V gene. CDR3 protein: CSVGTDLGYTF. Here the CDR3 DNA reads TGCAGCGTCGGGACAGACCTAGGCTACACCTTC.

The chain joins TRBV5-6 to TRBJ2-4, with D unresolved. The germline V gene has CDR1 SGHDT and CDR2 YYEEEE. V lost 0 bases and J lost 0, with 7 bases in between. The CDR3 consists of 15 residues. The CDR3 DNA reads TGTGCCAGCAGCTTGGAGGGAATAGCCAAAAACATTCAGTACTTC. Protein sequence: CASSLEGIAKNIQYF.

The chain carries TRBV5-6 and TRBJ1-1, with 7 bases aligning to TRBD1. V gave up 4 bases and J gave up 0 bases; unmatched junction bases: 9. CDR3 length equals 16 residues. Germline CDR1 is SGHDT and CDR2 is YYEEEE. Here the CDR3 reads CASSMTGPVLNTEAFF. The DNA of the CDR3 is TGTGCCAGCAGCATGACAGGGCCCGTGTTGAACACTGAAGCTTTCTTT. Using reference TRBV5-6 and TRBJ1-1 for the parts outside the CDR3, the full variable domain is DAGVTQSPTHLIKTRGQQVTLRCSPKSGHDTVSWYQQALGQGPQFIFQYYEEEERQRGNFPDRFSGHQFPNYSSELNVNALLLGDSALYLCASSMTGPVLNTEAFFGQGTRLTVV.

In regard to this clone: This sample also contains other DNA sequences that code for the same CDR3. The CDR3 is CASSLGVAEAFF. DNA of the CDR3: TGTGCCAGCAGCTTAGGAGTAGCTGAAGCTTTCTTT. The chain joins TRBV5-4 to TRBJ1-1; D remains unclear. The germline gives CDR1 SGHNT, CDR2 YYREEE (reference sequence). V was trimmed by 2 bases and J by 6 bases, leaving 8 bases between them. CDR3 size: 12 residues.

The chain couples TRBV7-2 to TRBJ2-5; TRBD2 matches at 7 bases. This CDR3 comprises 15 residues. J was trimmed by 5 bases and V by 1 base; bases with no gene match: 7. Looked up from germline, CDR1 is SGHTA and CDR2 is FQGNSA. CDR3 region: CASSLGWGGLETQYF. The CDR3 DNA follows: TGTGCCAGCAGCTTAGGGTGGGGGGGTTTGGAGACCCAGTACTTC.

This rearrangement joins TRBV6-6 to TRBJ2-5; D perhaps matches TRBD2 (6 bases). Germline CDR1 and CDR2: MNHNY and SVGAGI (reference sequence). Trimming removed 0 bases from V and 1 base from J, with 12 bases in between. The CDR3 consists of 16 residues. CDR3 amino acids: CASSYSPRDFQETQYF. The CDR3 region has the DNA TGTGCCAGCAGTTACTCACCAAGGGACTTCCAAGAGACCCAGTACTTC.

The chain joins TRBV5-4 to TRBJ1-1; D gene unclear. The CDR3 consists of 15 residues. Germline V gene lookup returns CDR1 SGHNT and CDR2 YYREEE (reference sequence). Trimming shortened V by 2 bases and J by 3 bases, and 14 bases separated the two germline ends. In nucleotides, the CDR3 is TGTGCCAGCAGCTTTCAGGTCCCCCCAGACACTGAAGCTTTCTTT. Its protein product is CASSFQVPPDTEAFF.